A selection of T cell receptor beta chains follows, all from one sample in a study of blood T cells in healthy people across ages. Each CDR3 protein is one row after TCRdb ran MiXCR on the 5' RACE reads. The sample lists some 1.6 million distinct CDR3 sequences, around 36% occurring once. Sequencing input: blood. These receptors originate from a woman aged 25 to 39 in good health. Both conserved end residues are part of each CDR3. Fields, in order: D gene, V gene, J gene, clone size, CDR3 protein, CDR3 DNA. D genes are given only for firm matches. Clone size is shown for a subset of rows, as once, few, many or a class of expanded clone.

d_gene: -
v_gene: TRBV6-5
j_gene: TRBJ1-5
abundance: once
CDR3aa: CASSYSGAPNQPQHF
CDR3nt: TGTGCCAGCAGTTACTCCGGGGCCCCCAATCAGCCCCAGCATTTT

d_gene: TRBD1
v_gene: TRBV4-1
j_gene: TRBJ1-5
abundance: -
CDR3aa: CASSQDLRGPNQPQHF
CDR3nt: TGCGCCAGCAGCCAAGATTTGAGGGGGCCAAATCAGCCCCAGCATTTT

d_gene: TRBD2
v_gene: TRBV6-1
j_gene: TRBJ2-1
abundance: few
CDR3aa: CASTYSLAGGINNEQFF
CDR3nt: TGTGCCAGCACCTATTCACTAGCGGGGGGGATTAACAATGAGCAGTTCTTC

d_gene: TRBD1
v_gene: TRBV12-3/TRBV12-4
j_gene: TRBJ1-5
abundance: many
CDR3aa: CASSFEQGAKGNQPQHF
CDR3nt: TGTGCCAGCAGTTTCGAACAGGGGGCGAAAGGCAATCAGCCCCAGCATTTT

d_gene: -
v_gene: TRBV7-8
j_gene: TRBJ2-3
abundance: few
CDR3aa: CASSFLPEGTDTQYF
CDR3nt: TGTGCCAGCAGCTTTCTTCCTGAGGGCACAGATACGCAGTATTTT

d_gene: -
v_gene: TRBV14
j_gene: TRBJ2-5
abundance: -
CDR3aa: CASSLRRKTGPQETQYF
CDR3nt: TGTGCCAGCAGCCTGCGGCGGAAGACAGGCCCCCAAGAGACCCAGTACTTC

d_gene: TRBD1
v_gene: TRBV7-8
j_gene: TRBJ1-6
abundance: -
CDR3aa: CASSRHGQEGSPLHF
CDR3nt: TGTGCCAGCAGCCGCCACGGACAGGAGGGTTCACCCCTCCACTTT

d_gene: -
v_gene: TRBV5-4
j_gene: TRBJ2-7
abundance: few
CDR3aa: CASSSGAEAVRYNEQYF
CDR3nt: TGTGCCAGCAGCTCAGGCGCGGAGGCGGTGCGATACAATGAGCAGTACTTC

d_gene: TRBD2
v_gene: TRBV10-3
j_gene: TRBJ2-3
abundance: -
CDR3aa: CATRLAASTDTQYF
CDR3nt: TGTGCCACCCGACTAGCGGCTAGCACAGATACGCAGTATTTT

d_gene: TRBD1
v_gene: TRBV5-1
j_gene: TRBJ1-2
abundance: few
CDR3aa: CASSLDGDRVYGYTF
CDR3nt: TGCGCCAGCAGCTTGGACGGCGACAGGGTCTATGGCTACACCTTC

d_gene: TRBD1
v_gene: TRBV11-2
j_gene: TRBJ1-2
abundance: once
CDR3aa: CASSRGQGAWGYTF
CDR3nt: TGTGCCAGCAGTCGAGGACAGGGGGCCTGGGGCTACACCTTC

d_gene: -
v_gene: TRBV29-1
j_gene: TRBJ2-5
abundance: -
CDR3aa: CSVVSGRETQYF
CDR3nt: TGCAGCGTTGTGAGTGGTCGGGAGACCCAGTACTTC

d_gene: -
v_gene: TRBV20-1
j_gene: TRBJ1-2
abundance: -
CDR3aa: CSAGLDQARGYTF
CDR3nt: TGCAGTGCTGGGCTCGACCAAGCTAGGGGCTACACCTTC

d_gene: -
v_gene: TRBV6-6
j_gene: TRBJ2-5
abundance: few
CDR3aa: CASRGGGAGNEQYF
CDR3nt: TGTGCCAGCCGCGGAGGGGGAGCGGGGAATGAGCAGTACTTC

d_gene: TRBD1
v_gene: TRBV18
j_gene: TRBJ2-1
abundance: -
CDR3aa: CASSPRDRGLDEQFF
CDR3nt: TGTGCCAGCTCACCACGGGACAGGGGTCTGGATGAGCAGTTCTTC

d_gene: -
v_gene: TRBV12-3/TRBV12-4
j_gene: TRBJ1-1
abundance: -
CDR3aa: CASSLTPGVNTEAFF
CDR3nt: TGTGCCAGCAGTCTAACCCCGGGAGTGAACACTGAAGCTTTCTTT

d_gene: TRBD2
v_gene: TRBV20-1
j_gene: TRBJ2-7
abundance: few
CDR3aa: CSARSPGLAETIYGGQYF
CDR3nt: TGCAGTGCTAGATCCCCCGGACTAGCGGAAACTATCTACGGGGGGCAGTACTTC

d_gene: TRBD1
v_gene: TRBV20-1
j_gene: TRBJ2-4
abundance: few
CDR3aa: CSAPRYRGQNIQYF
CDR3nt: TGCAGTGCCCCCCGATACAGGGGCCAAAACATTCAGTACTTC

d_gene: -
v_gene: TRBV6-2/TRBV6-3
j_gene: TRBJ2-7
abundance: -
CDR3aa: CASSYVTYEQYF
CDR3nt: TGTGCCAGCAGTTACGTGACCTACGAGCAGTACTTC

d_gene: -
v_gene: TRBV5-1
j_gene: TRBJ2-5
abundance: -
CDR3aa: CASSLATSRIETQYF
CDR3nt: TGCGCCAGCAGCTTGGCCACTAGCAGGATAGAGACCCAGTACTTC

d_gene: TRBD1
v_gene: TRBV20-1
j_gene: TRBJ1-2
abundance: few
CDR3aa: CSAQDRGLGYGYTF
CDR3nt: TGCAGTGCCCAGGACAGGGGGCTGGGCTATGGCTACACCTTC

d_gene: TRBD2
v_gene: TRBV4-1
j_gene: TRBJ2-3
abundance: few
CDR3aa: CASSHEGTSGGATDTQYF
CDR3nt: TGCGCCAGCAGCCATGAGGGGACTAGCGGGGGGGCGACAGATACGCAGTATTTT

d_gene: -
v_gene: TRBV12-3/TRBV12-4
j_gene: TRBJ1-1
abundance: -
CDR3aa: CASSLPTGRTEAFF
CDR3nt: TGTGCCAGCAGTTTACCTACAGGGAGGACTGAAGCTTTCTTT

d_gene: -
v_gene: TRBV12-3/TRBV12-4
j_gene: TRBJ2-1
abundance: -
CDR3aa: CASSPRALTYNEQFF
CDR3nt: TGTGCCAGCAGCCCTCGGGCCTTAACCTACAATGAGCAGTTCTTC

d_gene: TRBD1
v_gene: TRBV29-1
j_gene: TRBJ2-1
abundance: many
CDR3aa: CSVLGQGRDEQFF
CDR3nt: TGCAGCGTCTTGGGACAGGGGAGGGATGAGCAGTTCTTC

d_gene: -
v_gene: TRBV6-2/TRBV6-3
j_gene: TRBJ2-7
abundance: few
CDR3aa: CASSYRTLSYEQYF
CDR3nt: TGTGCCAGCAGTTATAGGACACTCTCCTACGAGCAGTACTTC